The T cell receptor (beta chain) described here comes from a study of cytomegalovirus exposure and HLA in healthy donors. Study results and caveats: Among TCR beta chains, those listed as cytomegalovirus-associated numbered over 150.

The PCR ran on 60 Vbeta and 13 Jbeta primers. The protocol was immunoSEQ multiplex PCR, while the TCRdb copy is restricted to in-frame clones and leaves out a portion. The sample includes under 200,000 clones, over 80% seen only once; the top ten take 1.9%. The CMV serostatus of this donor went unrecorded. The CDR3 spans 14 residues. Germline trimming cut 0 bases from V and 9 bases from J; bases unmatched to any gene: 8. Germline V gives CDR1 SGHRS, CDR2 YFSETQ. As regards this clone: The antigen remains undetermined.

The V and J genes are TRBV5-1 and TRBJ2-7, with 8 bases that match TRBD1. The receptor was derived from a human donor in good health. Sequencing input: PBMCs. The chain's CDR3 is CASSLGTGSVGQYF. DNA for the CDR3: TGCGCCAGCAGCTTGGGGACAGGGAGCGTCGGGCAGTACTTC.